This T cell receptor (beta chain) was observed in a study of T cell repertoires in cytomegalovirus infection. Study summary: From public TCR beta signatures came an indication of both CMV infection and matching HLA type. The study's findings and limits: HLA-C-restricted CMV-specific TCR beta clonotypes prevailed in the ex vivo response.

This clonotype was detected ten times or more. As yet, its antigen is unknown. TCRdb processed the reads anew with MiXCR; each CDR3 protein has one entry. This sample carries just under 550,000 distinct CDR3 sequences, less than 30% of them seen once, and the ten largest clones take less than 15%. J gave up 2 bases and V 6 bases, and 15 bases lay outside the gene matches. The CDR3 runs 21 residues. Per the germline V gene, CDR1 is SGHTA and CDR2 is FQGNSA. The receptor's source is a human donor in good health (CMV status not recorded). Some clones in this sample may be carry-over from other donors' samples. The chain carries TRBV7-2 and TRBJ2-2, with TRBD2 matching over 16 bases. The sample consisted of PBMCs. CDR3 DNA: TGTGCCAGCAGTCCACGGAGCGGGACTAGCGGGAGGGGAATAAACACCGGGGAGCTGTTTTTT. Translation: CASSPRSGTSGRGINTGELFF.